The source of this TCR beta chain is a study of OX40 agonist ivuxolimab in advanced cancers. Regarding the research as a whole: The costimulatory receptor OX40 (CD134) was targeted by ivuxolimab, a fully human IgG2 agonistic monoclonal antibody. The paper describes the monotherapy dose-escalation part (N of about 55 patients) of the phase I trial of ivuxolimab. Of the roughly 52 dose-escalation patients, hepatocellular carcinoma was present in around 20, melanoma in around 15, renal cell carcinoma in 9 and head and neck cancer in 9. Intravenous ivuxolimab was administered to patients every 2 weeks at six dose levels: 0.01, 0.1, 0.3, 1.5, 3 and 10 mg/kg. Partial responses were achieved by three dose-escalation patients, of whom one had hepatocellular carcinoma and two had cutaneous melanoma. Prior anti-PD-1, anti-PD-L1 or anti-CTLA-4 therapy was permitted, and checkpoint inhibitors had been received by roughly 42% of dose-escalation patients. Peripheral TCRbeta sequencing was intended to test whether TCR sequence diversity was altered and clonal T-cell expansion was caused by ivuxolimab. A male proportion of roughly 85% and a mean age of approximately 55 years, ranging from 23 to 79, were recorded for the dose-escalation cohort.

As concerns this clone: Its specific antigen is unknown. No base quality values were provided; no much bigger clone lies one nucleotide off.

What the work shows at the level of the full study, not this receptor alone: After ivuxolimab, more expanded clones were found on average in CD8+ T cells than in CD4+ T cells. Antigen specificity was not determined for the clonally expanded peripheral T cells. In partial responders in the 0.1-3.0 mg/kg groups, normalized peripheral clonal expansion was found to be among the lowest, especially among CD8+ T cells. Low levels of normalized T-cell clonal expansion were also seen in some patients who did not respond. Clonal expansion of both CD4+ and CD8+ blood T cells was observed from baseline to week 6 at doses 0.1 to 3.0 mg/kg.

The CDR3 starts with the cysteine, ends with the phenylalanine, and has 13 residues. Just the 39-base CDR3 DNA is kept, in frame starting at base 1. Reading the germline V gene gives CDR1 ENHRY and CDR2 SYGVKD. V is pruned by 7 bases and J by 1 base, leaving 1 base of the junction without a gene match. The trial excluded patients who had a history of autoimmune disease or were on systemic immunosuppression. Peripheral blood for TCR sequencing was collected from all dose cohorts at baseline, on cycle 4 day 1, and on cycle 7 day 1. The samples were drawn from a first-in-human, open-label, multicenter phase I dose-escalation trial of ivuxolimab. Adults with locally advanced or metastatic melanoma, renal cell carcinoma, hepatocellular carcinoma or head and neck squamous cell carcinoma were enrolled in the trial. Before TCR sequencing, CD4+ and CD8+ T cells were separately sorted from peripheral blood.

Genomic DNA was isolated from the sorted cells so that the TCRbeta CDR3 region could be sequenced. The immunoSEQ Assay was used to sequence the TCRbeta CDR3 regions. Imported from immuneACCESS, the table was reduced by TCRdb to in-frame sequences with V and J called. These copies leave out some clones; in studies compared against another copy, an unresolved V gene accounts for under half, and the cause of the remainder is not known. The sample table lists about 70,000 clones, roughly nine tenths of them with a count of one. The ten largest make up over 9.5% of the sample. The sample consisted of CD4+ or CD8+ T cells sorted from blood, taken in a trial of the OX40 agonist ivuxolimab. This receptor was taken from an adult with an advanced solid tumor such as melanoma, head and neck, liver or kidney cancer. The chain couples TRBV10-3 to TRBJ2-3, with 8 junctional bases fitting TRBD2. The CDR3 amino acid sequence is: CAIKAGGTDTQYF. The DNA sequence is given as TGTGCCATCAAAGCGGGGGGCACAGATACGCAGTATTTT.